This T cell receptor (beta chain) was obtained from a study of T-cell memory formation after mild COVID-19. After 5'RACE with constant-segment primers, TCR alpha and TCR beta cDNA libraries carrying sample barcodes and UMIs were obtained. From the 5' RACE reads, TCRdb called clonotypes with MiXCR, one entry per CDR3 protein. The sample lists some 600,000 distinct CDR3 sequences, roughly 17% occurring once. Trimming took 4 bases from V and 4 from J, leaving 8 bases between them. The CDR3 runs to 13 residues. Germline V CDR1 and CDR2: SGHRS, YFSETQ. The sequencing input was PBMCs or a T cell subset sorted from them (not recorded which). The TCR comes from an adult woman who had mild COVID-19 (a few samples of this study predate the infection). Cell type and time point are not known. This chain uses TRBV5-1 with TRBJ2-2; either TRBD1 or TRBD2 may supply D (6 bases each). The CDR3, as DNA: TGCGCCAGCAGCGAGGGGGGCACCGGGGAGCTGTTTTTT. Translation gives CASSEGGTGELFF. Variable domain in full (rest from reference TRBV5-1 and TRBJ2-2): KAGVTQTPRYLIKTRGQQVTLSCSPISGHRSVSWYQQTPGQGLQFLFEYFSETQRNKGNFPGRFSGRQFSNSRSEMNVSTLELGDSALYLCASSEGGTGELFFGEGSRLTVL.